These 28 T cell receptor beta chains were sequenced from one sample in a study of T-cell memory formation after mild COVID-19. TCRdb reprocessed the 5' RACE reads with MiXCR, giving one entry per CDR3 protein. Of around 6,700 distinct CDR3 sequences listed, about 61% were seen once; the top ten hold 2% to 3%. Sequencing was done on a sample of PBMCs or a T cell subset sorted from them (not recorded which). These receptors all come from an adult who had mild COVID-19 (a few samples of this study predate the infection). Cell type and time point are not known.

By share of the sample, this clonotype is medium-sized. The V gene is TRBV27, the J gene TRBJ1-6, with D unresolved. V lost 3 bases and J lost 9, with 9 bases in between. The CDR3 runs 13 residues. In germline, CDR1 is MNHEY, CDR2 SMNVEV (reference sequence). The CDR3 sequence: CASSFVPASPLHF. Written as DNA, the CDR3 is TGTGCCAGCAGTTTTGTCCCGGCTTCACCCCTCCACTTT.

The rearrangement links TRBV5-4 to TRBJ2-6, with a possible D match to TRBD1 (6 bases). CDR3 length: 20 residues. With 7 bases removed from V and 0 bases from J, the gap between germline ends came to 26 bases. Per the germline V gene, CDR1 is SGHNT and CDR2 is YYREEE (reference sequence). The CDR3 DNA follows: TGTGCCAGCCGAAGTGGAATGGGGGCCGGTCTGAGCTCTGGGGCCAACGTCCTGACTTTC. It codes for CASRSGMGAGLSSGANVLTF.

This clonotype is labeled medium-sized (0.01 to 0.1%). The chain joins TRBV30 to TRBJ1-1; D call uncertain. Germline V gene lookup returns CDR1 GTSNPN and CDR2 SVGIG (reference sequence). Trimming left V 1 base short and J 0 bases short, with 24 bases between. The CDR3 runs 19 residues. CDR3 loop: CAWSDPVGRRLSLNTEAFF. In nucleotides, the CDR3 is TGTGCCTGGAGTGATCCTGTGGGCAGGCGCTTATCCTTGAACACTGAAGCTTTCTTT.

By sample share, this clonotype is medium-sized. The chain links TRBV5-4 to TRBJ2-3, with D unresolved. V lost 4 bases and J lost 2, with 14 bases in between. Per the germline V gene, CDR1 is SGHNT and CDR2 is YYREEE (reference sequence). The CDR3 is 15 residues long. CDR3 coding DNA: TGTGCCAGCAGCCCGGGTCGGGCATACACAGATACGCAGTATTTT. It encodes CASSPGRAYTDTQYF.

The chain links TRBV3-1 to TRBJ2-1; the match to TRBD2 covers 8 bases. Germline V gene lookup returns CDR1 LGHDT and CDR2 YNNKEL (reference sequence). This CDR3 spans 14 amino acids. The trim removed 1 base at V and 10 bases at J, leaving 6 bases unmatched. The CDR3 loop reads CASSQAWASGEQFF. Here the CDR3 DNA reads TGTGCCAGCAGCCAAGCTTGGGCTAGCGGGGAGCAGTTCTTC.

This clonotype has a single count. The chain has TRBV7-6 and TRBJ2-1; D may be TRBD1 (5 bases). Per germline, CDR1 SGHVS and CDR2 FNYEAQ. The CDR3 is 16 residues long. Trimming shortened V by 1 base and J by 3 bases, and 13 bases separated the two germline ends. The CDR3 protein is CASSLVHGQGYNEQFF. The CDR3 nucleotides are TGTGCCAGCAGCTTAGTGCACGGACAAGGCTACAATGAGCAGTTCTTC.

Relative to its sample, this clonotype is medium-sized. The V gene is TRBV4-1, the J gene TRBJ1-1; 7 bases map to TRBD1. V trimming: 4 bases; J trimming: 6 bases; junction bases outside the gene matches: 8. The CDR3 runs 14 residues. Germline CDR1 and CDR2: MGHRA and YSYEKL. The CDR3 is CASSPGTALPEAFF. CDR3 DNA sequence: TGCGCCAGCAGCCCCGGGACAGCCTTACCTGAAGCTTTCTTT.

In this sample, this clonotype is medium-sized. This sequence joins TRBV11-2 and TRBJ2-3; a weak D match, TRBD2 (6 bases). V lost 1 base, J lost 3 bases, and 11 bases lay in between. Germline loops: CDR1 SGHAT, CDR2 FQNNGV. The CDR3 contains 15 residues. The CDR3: CASSLVTSPTDTQYF. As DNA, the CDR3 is TGTGCCAGCAGCTTAGTTACTAGCCCGACAGATACGCAGTATTTT.

The CDR3 region is CASSPGQGDVETQYF. The CDR3 DNA sequence: TGTGCCAGCAGTCCCGGACAGGGGGACGTTGAGACCCAGTACTTC. The chain is built from TRBV6-4 and TRBJ2-5; 10 bases are a match to TRBD1. Germline lookup yields CDR1 MRHNA and CDR2 SNTAGT. The CDR3 totals 15 residues. With 5 bases clipped from V and 5 bases from J, the junction kept 8 bases outside the gene matches.

The CDR3 loop is CSASPGREVSYNEQFF. CDR3 bases: TGCAGTGCTAGCCCTGGACGGGAGGTATCCTACAATGAGCAGTTCTTC. The chain is built from TRBV20-1 and TRBJ2-1; 7 bases match TRBD2. Germline V gives CDR1 DFQATT, CDR2 SNEGSKA (reference sequence). CDR3 length equals 16 residues. V trimming: 3 bases; J trimming: 1 base; junction bases outside the gene matches: 9.

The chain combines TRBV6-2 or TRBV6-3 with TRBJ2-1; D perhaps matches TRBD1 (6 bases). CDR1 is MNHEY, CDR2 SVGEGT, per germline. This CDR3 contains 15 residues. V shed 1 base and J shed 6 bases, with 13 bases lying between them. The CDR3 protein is CASSYWQGPFNEQFF. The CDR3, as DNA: TGTGCCAGCAGTTACTGGCAGGGGCCATTCAATGAGCAGTTCTTC.

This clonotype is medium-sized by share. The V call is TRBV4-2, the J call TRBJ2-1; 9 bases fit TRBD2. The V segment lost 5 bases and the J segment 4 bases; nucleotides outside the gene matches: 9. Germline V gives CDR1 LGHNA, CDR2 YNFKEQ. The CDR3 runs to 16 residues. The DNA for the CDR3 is TGTGCCAGCAGCGTCCCGGGGCTAGCGGGGTACAATGAGCAGTTCTTC. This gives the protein CASSVPGLAGYNEQFF.

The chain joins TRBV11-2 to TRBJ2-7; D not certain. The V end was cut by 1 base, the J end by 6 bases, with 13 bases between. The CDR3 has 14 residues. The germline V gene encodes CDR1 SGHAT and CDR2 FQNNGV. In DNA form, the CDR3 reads TGTGCCAGCAGCTTAGTGGCAAGCAGCGTCGAGCAGTACTTC. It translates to CASSLVASSVEQYF.

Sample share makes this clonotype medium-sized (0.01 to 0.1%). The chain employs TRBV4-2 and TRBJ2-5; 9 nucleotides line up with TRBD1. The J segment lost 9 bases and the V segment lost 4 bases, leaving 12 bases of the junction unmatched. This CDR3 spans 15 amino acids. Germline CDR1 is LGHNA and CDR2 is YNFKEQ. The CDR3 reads CASSPDRGSLASQYF. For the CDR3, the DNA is TGTGCCAGCAGCCCGGACAGGGGAAGTTTGGCGTCCCAGTACTTC.

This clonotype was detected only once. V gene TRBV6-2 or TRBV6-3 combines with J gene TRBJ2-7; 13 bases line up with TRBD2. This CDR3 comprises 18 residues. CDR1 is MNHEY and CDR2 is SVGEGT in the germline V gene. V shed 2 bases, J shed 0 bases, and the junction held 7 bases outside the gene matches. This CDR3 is CASSYQTSGGTYSYEQYF. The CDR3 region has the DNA TGTGCCAGCAGTTACCAGACTAGCGGGGGGACTTACTCCTACGAGCAGTACTTC.

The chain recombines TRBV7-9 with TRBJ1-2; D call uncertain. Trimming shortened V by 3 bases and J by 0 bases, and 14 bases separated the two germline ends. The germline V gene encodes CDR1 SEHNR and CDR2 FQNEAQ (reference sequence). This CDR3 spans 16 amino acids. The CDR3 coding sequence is TGTGCCAGCAGCTTTGTTTACCCTCTTGCTAACTATGGCTACACCTTC. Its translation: CASSFVYPLANYGYTF. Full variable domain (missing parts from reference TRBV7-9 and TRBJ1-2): DTGVSQNPRHKITKRGQNVTFRCDPISEHNRLYWYRQTLGQGPEFLTYFQNEAQLEKSRLLSDRFSAERPKGSFSTLEIQRTEQGDSAMYLCASSFVYPLANYGYTFGSGTRLTVV.

In DNA, the CDR3 is TGCAGCGTCGAGAGAGCGGGGTCCGGAGATACGCAGTATTTT. Translation gives CSVERAGSGDTQYF. The chain is built from TRBV29-1 and TRBJ2-3; 7 nucleotides align to TRBD2. Germline V lookup: CDR1 SQVTM, CDR2 ANQGSEA. This CDR3 is 14 amino acids long. V trimming: 6 bases; J trimming: 5 bases; junction bases outside the gene matches: 11.

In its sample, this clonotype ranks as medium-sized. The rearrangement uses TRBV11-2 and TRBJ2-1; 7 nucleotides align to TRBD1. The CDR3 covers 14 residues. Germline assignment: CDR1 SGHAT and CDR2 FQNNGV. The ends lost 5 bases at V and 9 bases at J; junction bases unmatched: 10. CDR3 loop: CASSARTGWLEQFF. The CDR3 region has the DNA TGTGCCAGCAGCGCCCGGACAGGTTGGCTTGAGCAGTTCTTC. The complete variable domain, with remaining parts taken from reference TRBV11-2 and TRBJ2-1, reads EAGVAQSPRYKIIEKRQSVAFWCNPISGHATLYWYQQILGQGPKLLIQFQNNGVVDDSQLPKDRFSAERLKGVDSTLKIQPAKLEDSAVYLCASSARTGWLEQFFGPGTRLTVL.

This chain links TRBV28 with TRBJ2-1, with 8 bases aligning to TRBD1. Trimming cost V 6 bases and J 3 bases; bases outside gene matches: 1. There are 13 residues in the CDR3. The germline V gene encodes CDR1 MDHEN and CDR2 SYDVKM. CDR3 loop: CASRGQVYNEQFF. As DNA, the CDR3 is TGTGCCAGCAGGGGACAGGTCTACAATGAGCAGTTCTTC.

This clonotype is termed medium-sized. CDR3 DNA sequence: TGTGCCAGTAGTATAGATGTTGAAGGGGACCCCTACGAGCAGTACTTC. Translating gives CASSIDVEGDPYEQYF. V is TRBV19 and J is TRBJ2-7; the D gene could be TRBD1 or TRBD2 (5 bases each). This CDR3 region has 16 residues. Germline assignment: CDR1 LNHDA and CDR2 SQIVND (reference sequence). Trimming stripped 0 bases from V and 2 bases from J, with 14 bases between.

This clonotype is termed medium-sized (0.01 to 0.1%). The chain's CDR3 is CASSLGQGEGQPQHF. The CDR3 DNA is TGCGCCAGCAGCTTGGGGCAGGGAGAGGGGCAGCCCCAGCATTTT. V and J are TRBV5-1 and TRBJ1-5; TRBD1 is a possible D gene (5 bases). Germline V gene lookup returns CDR1 SGHRS and CDR2 YFSETQ. CDR3 length: 15 residues. V was trimmed by 0 bases and J by 7 bases, leaving 14 bases between them.

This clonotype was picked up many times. CDR3 nucleotides: TGTGCAAGTCGCCCAAGCCCCGGGGAGCTGTTTTTT. This gives the protein CASRPSPGELFF. V usage is TRBV12-2 and J usage is TRBJ2-2. TRBV12-2 is assigned pseudogene status. This CDR3 spans 12 amino acids.

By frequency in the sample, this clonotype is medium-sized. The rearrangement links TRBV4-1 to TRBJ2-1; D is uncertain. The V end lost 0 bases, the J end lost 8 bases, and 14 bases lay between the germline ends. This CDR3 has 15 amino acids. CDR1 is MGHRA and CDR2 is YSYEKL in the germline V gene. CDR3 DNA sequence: TGCGCCAGCAGCCAAGAGTTTTCCTGGGATTATGAGCAGTTCTTC. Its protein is CASSQEFSWDYEQFF.

For the CDR3, the DNA is TGTGCCAGCAGCTTCTCCGGGACGTTTGTGGATACGCAGTATTTT. Its protein is CASSFSGTFVDTQYF. The chain is built from TRBV9 and TRBJ2-3; either TRBD1 or TRBD2 may fit D (5 bases each). The CDR3 contains 15 residues. Trimming removed 4 bases from V and 6 bases from J, with 18 bases in between. CDR1 is SGDLS, CDR2 YYNGEE, per germline.

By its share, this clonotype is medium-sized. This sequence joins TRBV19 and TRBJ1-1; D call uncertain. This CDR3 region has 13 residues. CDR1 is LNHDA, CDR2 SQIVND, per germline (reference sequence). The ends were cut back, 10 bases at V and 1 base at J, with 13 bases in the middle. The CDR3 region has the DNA TGTGCCACCTCTCGGTCAGGGAACACTGAAGCTTTCTTT. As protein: CATSRSGNTEAFF.

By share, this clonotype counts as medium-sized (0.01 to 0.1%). The DNA for the CDR3 is TGCGCCAGCAGGAAACACGGCACCGGGGATGAAAAACTGTTTTTT. Encoded protein: CASRKHGTGDEKLFF. The rearrangement links TRBV4-1 to TRBJ1-4; D remains unclear. Germline V gives CDR1 MGHRA, CDR2 YSYEKL. The CDR3 is 15 amino acids. V was cut by 6 bases and J by 6 bases, with 17 bases left in between.

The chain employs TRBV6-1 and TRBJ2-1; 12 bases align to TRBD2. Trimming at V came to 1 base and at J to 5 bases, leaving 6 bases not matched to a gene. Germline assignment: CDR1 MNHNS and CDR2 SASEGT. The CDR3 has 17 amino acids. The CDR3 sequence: CASSEVDGLAGHNEQFF. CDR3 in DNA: TGTGCCAGCAGTGAAGTAGATGGACTAGCGGGGCACAATGAGCAGTTCTTC.

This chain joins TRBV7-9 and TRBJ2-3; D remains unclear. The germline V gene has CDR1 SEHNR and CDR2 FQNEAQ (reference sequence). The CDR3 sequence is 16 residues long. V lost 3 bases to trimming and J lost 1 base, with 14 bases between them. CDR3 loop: CASSLGWAEGTDTQYF. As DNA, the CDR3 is TGTGCCAGCAGCTTGGGTTGGGCTGAGGGCACAGATACGCAGTATTTT. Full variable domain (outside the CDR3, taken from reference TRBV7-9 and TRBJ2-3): DTGVSQNPRHKITKRGQNVTFRCDPISEHNRLYWYRQTLGQGPEFLTYFQNEAQLEKSRLLSDRFSAERPKGSFSTLEIQRTEQGDSAMYLCASSLGWAEGTDTQYFGPGTRLTVL.